Below, 27 T cell receptor beta chains from the same sample are listed, as sequenced in a study of human T cells and chemical hapten exposure. TCRdb re-called the RACE reads through MiXCR, storing one row per CDR3 protein. The repertoire holds tens of thousands of distinct CDR3 sequences, with 7.5% to 9.5% as singletons. Time point given: patch test 2, 6 weeks after DPC sensitization. Treatment here: therapeutic diphenylcyclopropenone sensitization with weekly scalp DPC. The input for sequencing was whole blood, taken in connection with sensitization to the hapten diphenylcyclopropenone (DPC). These receptors were collected from a woman aged 50 to 60 with alopecia areata. Some clones in this sample may be carry-over from other donors' samples.

The table lists this clonotype with a few counts. The chain couples TRBV29-1 to TRBJ2-3; 12 positions agree with TRBD1. V dropped 4 bases and J dropped 10; count of bases not matched to a gene: 9. Germline V gives CDR1 SQVTM, CDR2 ANQGSEA. The CDR3 is 14 amino acids. The CDR3 DNA sequence: TGCAGCGTTGCGTCGGGACAGGGGGCTTATTCGCAGTATTTT. Its translation: CSVASGQGAYSQYF.

This clonotype was seen a handful of times. This sequence joins TRBV20-1 and TRBJ2-3, with a weak D call TRBD2 (6 bases). Trimming shortened V by 0 bases and J by 7 bases, and 14 bases separated the two germline ends. Per germline, CDR1 DFQATT and CDR2 SNEGSKA (reference sequence). The CDR3 runs 14 residues. CDR3 coding DNA: TGCAGTGCTAGAGATGCAGGAGGGCCTAATACGCAGTATTTT. Protein: CSARDAGGPNTQYF.

This clonotype was picked up many times. The chain recombines TRBV12-3 or TRBV12-4 with TRBJ1-5; possible D gene TRBD1, 5 bases. Trimming stripped 2 bases from V and 7 bases from J, with 12 bases between. This CDR3 has 14 residues. In DNA, the CDR3 is TGTGCCAGCAGTTTACAGGGTTCACGGCAGCCCCAGCATTTT. Residues: CASSLQGSRQPQHF.

This sequence joins TRBV28 and TRBJ2-1, with TRBD2 identical over 7 bases. V was clipped by 2 bases and J by 6 bases; unmatched bases: 7. This CDR3 contains 15 residues. Germline CDR1 MDHEN, CDR2 SYDVKM. For the CDR3, the DNA is TGTGCCAGCAGTTTAGCGACTAGCCTAATCAATGAGCAGTTCTTC. It translates to CASSLATSLINEQFF.

V gene TRBV28 combines with J gene TRBJ1-5; D remains unclear. The CDR3 length is 13 residues. Trimming removed 9 bases at V and 5 bases at J, with 14 bases between. In germline, CDR1 is MDHEN, CDR2 SYDVKM. The CDR3 reads CASNPGLDQPQHF. For the CDR3, the DNA is TGTGCCAGTAATCCGGGTCTCGATCAGCCCCAGCATTTT.

This clonotype was detected ten times or more. V usage is TRBV10-3 and J usage is TRBJ2-7; D unclear. The germline V gene has CDR1 ENHRY and CDR2 SYGVKD. The CDR3 runs to 12 residues. V lost 2 bases and J 4 bases, leaving 6 bases between the germline ends. DNA for the CDR3: TGTGCCATCAGTGAGAGTGGGTACGAGCAGTACTTC. Its translation: CAISESGYEQYF.

This clonotype came up many times. The DNA for the CDR3 is TGTGCCAGCAGCCAAGTCTTCGGGGGCGGAGAAAAACTGTTTTTT. It specifies CASSQVFGGGEKLFF. V gene TRBV3-1 combines with J gene TRBJ1-4; D is perhaps TRBD1 (6 bases). The CDR3 extends over 15 amino acids. Trimming cost V 1 base and J 8 bases, with 14 bases left between them. Per the germline V gene, CDR1 is LGHDT and CDR2 is YNNKEL (reference sequence).

In its sample, this clonotype was seen a few times. The rearrangement joins TRBV11-1 to TRBJ1-1; D gene uncertain. The germline CDR1 and CDR2 sequences are SGHAT and FQDESV (reference sequence). There are 15 residues in the CDR3. Trimming shortened V by 5 bases and J by 1 base, and 14 bases separated the two germline ends. CDR3 protein: CASSPGRGANTEAFF. The DNA for the CDR3 is TGTGCCAGCAGCCCTGGGCGGGGAGCGAACACTGAAGCTTTCTTT.

The chain couples TRBV18 to TRBJ2-2; no firm D call. The ends were cut back, 2 bases at V and 1 base at J, with 8 bases in the middle. CDR1 and CDR2 from the germline V gene are KGHSH and LQKENI. This CDR3 spans 15 amino acids. CDR3 nucleotides: TGTGCCAGCTCACCAAAGGCGGTGAACACCGGGGAGCTGTTTTTT. This gives the protein CASSPKAVNTGELFF.

In its sample, this clonotype was seen many times. The genes are TRBV28 and TRBJ2-7; 8 nucleotides line up with TRBD2. The junction had 6 bases not matched to a gene; V was cut back by 5 bases and J by 0 bases. Germline CDR1 is MDHEN and CDR2 is SYDVKM. CDR3 length: 15 amino acids. In nucleotides, the CDR3 is TGTGCCAGCAGTAGGACTAGCTTGGGCTCCTACGAGCAGTACTTC. It is translated as CASSRTSLGSYEQYF. The full variable domain, in which reference TRBV28 and TRBJ2-7 provide the parts outside the CDR3, is DVKVTQSSRYLVKRTGEKVFLECVQDMDHENMFWYRQDPGLGLRLIYFSYDVKMKEKGDIPEGYSVSREKKERFSLILESASTNQTSMYLCASSRTSLGSYEQYFGPGTRLTVT.

V usage is TRBV15 and J usage is TRBJ1-2, with D unresolved. V lost 1 base and J lost 8, with 17 bases in between. Germline CDR1 LNHNV, CDR2 YYDKDF (reference sequence). This CDR3 has 15 residues. Here the CDR3 reads CATSRVETAREGYTF. The CDR3 DNA reads TGTGCCACCAGCAGAGTAGAAACAGCCCGAGAGGGCTACACCTTC.

This clonotype was found a few times. The V call is TRBV27, the J call TRBJ2-3; 8 bases align to TRBD1. Germline V gene sequence: CDR1 MNHEY, CDR2 SMNVEV (reference sequence). V dropped 6 bases and J dropped 4; count of bases not matched to a gene: 9. CDR3 length: 15 amino acids. CDR3 in DNA: TGTGCCAGCAGAGCACGGACAGGGTGGTCAGATACGCAGTATTTT. This sequence encodes CASRARTGWSDTQYF.

In its sample, this clonotype was seen a few times. The J gene is TRBJ2-1, the V gene TRBV24-1, with D possibly matching TRBD2 (7 bases). The length of the CDR3 is 14 residues. V shed 4 bases and J shed 8 bases, with 14 bases lying between them. The V gene's germline CDR1 is KGHDR and CDR2 SFDVKD. The chain's CDR3 is CATSEEGGADEQFF. As DNA, the CDR3 is TGTGCCACCAGTGAGGAAGGGGGGGCTGATGAGCAGTTCTTC.

Ten or more counts support this clonotype. The chain has TRBV2 and TRBJ1-6, with TRBD1 matching over 8 bases. CDR3 size: 15 residues. Germline loops: CDR1 SNHLY, CDR2 FYNNEI. V trimming: 7 bases; J trimming: 5 bases; junction bases outside the gene matches: 7. CDR3 loop: CASNEQGVDNSPLHF. Written as DNA, the CDR3 is TGTGCCAGCAACGAACAGGGGGTCGATAATTCACCCCTCCACTTT.

This clonotype was seen a handful of times. The genes are TRBV20-1 and TRBJ2-7; the D gene is possibly TRBD1 (5 bases). V was trimmed by 4 bases and J by 9 bases, leaving 16 bases between them. The CDR3 sequence is 12 residues long. The germline gives CDR1 DFQATT, CDR2 SNEGSKA (reference sequence). The CDR3 DNA is TGCAGTGCTAAAGGAACAGGCCAAGGGCAGTACTTC. Residues: CSAKGTGQGQYF.

This chain links TRBV5-1 with TRBJ2-2; D is unclear. In germline, CDR1 is SGHRS, CDR2 YFSETQ. The CDR3 runs to 14 residues. The V end lost 4 bases, the J end lost 1 base, and 8 bases lay between the germline ends. The CDR3 loop reads CASSPRKNTGELFF. Here the CDR3 DNA reads TGCGCCAGCAGCCCAAGAAAGAACACCGGGGAGCTGTTTTTT.

This clonotype was seen ten or more times. The chain employs TRBV18 and TRBJ1-5; D call uncertain. The length of the CDR3 is 13 residues. Trimming left V 2 bases short and J 1 base short, with 3 bases between. Germline assignment: CDR1 KGHSH and CDR2 LQKENI. The CDR3: CASSPTSNQPQHF. DNA for the CDR3: TGTGCCAGCTCACCAACCAGCAATCAGCCCCAGCATTTT.

This clonotype was detected many times. This chain connects TRBV18 to TRBJ2-6; 7 nucleotides agree with TRBD2. Per germline, CDR1 KGHSH and CDR2 LQKENI. The CDR3 spans 16 residues. The trim removed 3 bases at V and 1 base at J, leaving 3 bases unmatched. The CDR3, as DNA: TGTGCCAGCTCACCGGCGGGGGTTTCTGGGGCCAACGTCCTGACTTTC. It is translated as CASSPAGVSGANVLTF.

The sample holds many counts of this clonotype. The chain employs TRBV12-3 or TRBV12-4 and TRBJ2-3; no firm D call. The CDR3 sequence is 11 residues long. The ends were cut back, 6 bases at V and 4 bases at J, with 5 bases in the middle. CDR3 amino acids: CASSQADTQYF. The CDR3 DNA is TGTGCCAGCAGCCAAGCAGATACGCAGTATTTT.

This clonotype has ten or more counts. The V gene is TRBV20-1, the J gene TRBJ2-1; TRBD2 matches at 10 bases. Germline lookup yields CDR1 DFQATT and CDR2 SNEGSKA (reference sequence). This CDR3 has 15 residues. CDR3 nucleotide sequence: TGCAGCCTATTCGGGCTAGCGGGAGTCTCCAATGAGCAGTTCTTC. It translates to CSLFGLAGVSNEQFF.

This clonotype was detected ten times or more. The J gene is TRBJ2-7, the V gene TRBV4-1; 8 bases map to TRBD1. Germline assignment: CDR1 MGHRA and CDR2 YSYEKL. The CDR3 is 14 amino acids. The ends lost 5 bases at V and 3 bases at J; junction bases unmatched: 6. CDR3 sequence: CASSYDRGLYEQYF. DNA of the CDR3: TGCGCCAGCAGCTACGACAGGGGACTCTACGAGCAGTACTTC.

This clonotype was detected a few times. The rearrangement uses TRBV4-3 and TRBJ1-3; D gene ambiguous. Trimming removed 1 base at V and 2 bases at J, with 6 bases between. This CDR3 comprises 14 residues. Germline lookup yields CDR1 LGHNA and CDR2 YSLEER. Here the CDR3 reads CASSQVAAGNTIYF. The DNA of the CDR3 is TGCGCCAGCAGCCAAGTAGCTGCTGGAAACACCATATATTTT.

In its sample, this clonotype was seen a few times. The CDR3 region has the DNA TGTGCCAGCAGTTTAGCGGGTTTCACAGATACGCAGTATTTT. Its protein product is CASSLAGFTDTQYF. This chain links TRBV27 with TRBJ2-3; D is perhaps TRBD2 (5 bases). CDR3 length: 14 residues. Per germline, CDR1 MNHEY and CDR2 SMNVEV (reference sequence). Trimming took 2 bases from V and 2 from J, leaving 8 bases between them.

This clonotype was counted a few times. This chain joins TRBV11-2 and TRBJ2-2; D perhaps matches TRBD2 (6 bases). Germline values: CDR1 SGHAT, CDR2 FQNNGV. V was trimmed by 4 bases and J by 4 bases, leaving 22 bases between them. The CDR3 is 18 amino acids. CDR3 amino acids: CASSSGGGLRWGTGELFF. The CDR3 nucleotides read TGTGCCAGCAGCTCTGGGGGAGGTCTTCGGTGGGGCACCGGGGAGCTGTTTTTT. Drawing the rest from reference TRBV11-2 and TRBJ2-2, the complete variable domain is EAGVAQSPRYKIIEKRQSVAFWCNPISGHATLYWYQQILGQGPKLLIQFQNNGVVDDSQLPKDRFSAERLKGVDSTLKIQPAKLEDSAVYLCASSSGGGLRWGTGELFFGEGSRLTVL.

This clonotype was seen more than once but under ten times. CDR3 nucleotide sequence: TGCAGTGCTAGAGATCCCACCCTAGCGGGAGCTATAGATACGCAGTATTTT. Translated: CSARDPTLAGAIDTQYF. The chain joins TRBV20-1 to TRBJ2-3; 10 nucleotides agree with TRBD2. This CDR3 has 17 amino acids. Germline values: CDR1 DFQATT, CDR2 SNEGSKA (reference sequence). Germline trimming cut 0 bases from V and 5 bases from J; bases unmatched to any gene: 11.

This clonotype has a count of ten or more. The chain is built from TRBV5-6 and TRBJ1-1; D unclear. The CDR3 spans 13 residues. The germline gives CDR1 SGHDT, CDR2 YYEEEE. Deletions cut 0 bases from V and 0 bases from J, with 3 bases between. The CDR3 reads CASSLALNTEAFF. The CDR3 bases are TGTGCCAGCAGCTTGGCCTTGAACACTGAAGCTTTCTTT.

This clonotype came up many times. Written as DNA, the CDR3 is TGTGCCAGCAGACCCGGACAGGGCAGTGAAGCTTTCTTT. It specifies CASRPGQGSEAFF. V usage is TRBV3-1 and J usage is TRBJ1-1; 8 bases are shared with TRBD1. The J segment lost 7 bases and the V segment lost 6 bases, leaving 7 bases of the junction unmatched. Germline assignment: CDR1 LGHDT and CDR2 YNNKEL (reference sequence). This CDR3 is 13 amino acids long.